The present entry profiles one T cell receptor beta chain with its context. This CDR3 is built from 15 residues. Per the germline V gene, CDR1 is MNHNY and CDR2 is SVGAGI (reference sequence). Trimming cost V 10 bases and J 4 bases, with 19 bases left between them. The data were taken from a study of blood T cell repertoires in COVID-19. Overall study context: Donors in the United States, Italy and Spain gave samples during acute or convalescent COVID-19. T cells, B-cell-depleted T cells, or PBMCs supplied cDNA or gDNA.

Original methodology: Counts of nucleated cells, estimated from reference gene primer amplification, were obtained. The assay was immunoSEQ multiplex PCR, and TCRdb's table has in-frame clones only and misses some. V, J and clone size are taken as reported in that table, and D and trimming were inferred from the DNA itself. The sample holds some 390,000 clones, over 75% seen once. It was during active infection that Seattle patients were enrolled and then longitudinally followed. This chain uses TRBV6-6 with TRBJ1-4, with D maybe TRBD1 (6 bases). This clonotype was obtained from a middle-aged woman with COVID-19, enrolled during active disease. Sequenced input: peripheral blood. The CDR3 bases are TGTGCCACCCAGCGTAGGACAGAGAGTAATGAAAAACTGTTTTTT. It encodes CATQRRTESNEKLFF.